The TCR beta chain under discussion was sequenced for a study of PD-L1 blockade in urothelial cancer. Across the study: Analysis of blood occurred 3 weeks (second dose) and 6 weeks after treatment start.

This sample's time point: peripheral blood 6 weeks after treatment start. Germline-derived CDR1 and CDR2 are MNHEY and SMNVEV (reference sequence). The CDR3 is 15 residues long. Unmatched junction bases numbered 5, after V lost 6 bases and J lost 2 bases. Comment on this clone: The antigen is not known.

Study-wide results and caveats: Prediction of better survival came from below-median pretreatment blood TCR clonality. Durable benefit was linked to greater 3-week expansion of tumor-associated blood clones.

The method was immunoSEQ multiplex PCR; TCRdb's version includes in-frame clones alone and lacks a portion of them. The sample carries tens of thousands of clones, about 85% recorded once. The sample consisted of PBMCs, taken around atezolizumab (anti-PD-L1) treatment. This clonotype was sampled from a man in his forties or fifties with urothelial cancer. The chain couples TRBV27 to TRBJ1-5; 9 bases are shared with TRBD1. The CDR3 is CASSPTGGRNQPQHF. The CDR3 nucleotides are TGTGCCAGCAGCCCGACAGGGGGACGCAATCAGCCCCAGCATTTT.